This TCR beta chain was recovered during a study of graft-versus-host responses after intestinal transplantation. The repertoire was sequenced with immunoSEQ multiplex PCR; TCRdb's copy has only in-frame clones and lacks some. The profile covers 95,000 to 110,000 clones, with 87% appearing a single time and less than 0.85% taken by the ten largest. General observations from the study: Graft-versus-host to host-versus-graft clonal ratios in allografts were high in patients with graft-donor T cell macrochimerism. GvH clones were identified in recipient marrow, with some first appearing in ileum or blood.

In this sample, this clone turned up once. The antigen is unknown. Other DNA sequences in this sample translate to the same CDR3. V shed 3 bases and J shed 6 bases, with 6 bases lying between them. Germline CDR1 reads SQVTM; CDR2 reads ANQGSEA. The CDR3 covers 11 residues. J is TRBJ2-1 and V is TRBV29-1; D possibly corresponds to TRBD1 (5 bases). The source of this sequence is a human donor who was the organ donor for an intestinal transplant. The sample here was unstimulated CD4+ T cells sorted from spleen or lymph node cells, taken before transplant. CDR3 nucleotide sequence: TGCAGCGTTGATAGGGGCAATGAGCAGTTCTTC. It is translated as CSVDRGNEQFF.